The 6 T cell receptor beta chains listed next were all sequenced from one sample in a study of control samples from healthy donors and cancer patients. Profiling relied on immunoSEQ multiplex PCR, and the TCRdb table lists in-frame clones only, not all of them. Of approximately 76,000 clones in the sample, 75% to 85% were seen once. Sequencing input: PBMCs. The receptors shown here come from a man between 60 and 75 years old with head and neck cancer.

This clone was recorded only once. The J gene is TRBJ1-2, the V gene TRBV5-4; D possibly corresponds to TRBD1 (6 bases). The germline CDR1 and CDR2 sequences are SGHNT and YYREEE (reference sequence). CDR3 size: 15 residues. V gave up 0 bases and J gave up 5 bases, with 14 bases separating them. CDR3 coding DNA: TGTGCCAGCAGCTTGGGGTGGGGGCAAGGATATGGCTACACCTTC. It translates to CASSLGWGQGYGYTF.

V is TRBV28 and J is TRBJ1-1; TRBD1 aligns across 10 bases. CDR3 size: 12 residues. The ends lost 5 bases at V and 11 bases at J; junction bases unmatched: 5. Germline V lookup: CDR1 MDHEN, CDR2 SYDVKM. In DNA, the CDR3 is TGTGCCAGCAGTAGACAGGGGGCCCAGGCTTTCTTT. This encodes CASSRQGAQAFF.

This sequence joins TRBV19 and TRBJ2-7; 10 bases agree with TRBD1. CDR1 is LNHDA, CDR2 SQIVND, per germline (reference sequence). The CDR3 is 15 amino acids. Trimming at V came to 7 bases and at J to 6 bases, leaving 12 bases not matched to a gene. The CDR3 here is CASTPRQGAQLEQYF. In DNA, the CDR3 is TGTGCCAGTACCCCACGACAGGGGGCGCAACTCGAGCAGTACTTC.

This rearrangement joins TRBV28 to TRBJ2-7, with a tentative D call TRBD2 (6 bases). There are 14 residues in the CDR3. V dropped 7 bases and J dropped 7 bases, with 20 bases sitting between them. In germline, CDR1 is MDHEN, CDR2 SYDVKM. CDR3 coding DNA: TGTGCCAGCAAAACGACTAGATGGGGACGGGAGCAGTACTTC. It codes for CASKTTRWGREQYF.

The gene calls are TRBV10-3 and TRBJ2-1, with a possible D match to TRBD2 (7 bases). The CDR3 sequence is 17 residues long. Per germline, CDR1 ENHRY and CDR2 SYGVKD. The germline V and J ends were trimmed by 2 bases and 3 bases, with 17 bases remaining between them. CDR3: CAISELPGGRVYNEQFF. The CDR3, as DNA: TGTGCCATCAGTGAGCTTCCCGGGGGGCGGGTCTACAATGAGCAGTTCTTC.

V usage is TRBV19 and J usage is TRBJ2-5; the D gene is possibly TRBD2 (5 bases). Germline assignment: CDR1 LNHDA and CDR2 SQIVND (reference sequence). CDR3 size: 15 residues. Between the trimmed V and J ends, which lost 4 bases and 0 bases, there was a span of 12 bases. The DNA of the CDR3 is TGTGCCAGTAGTAGAGCGCCGGGGTACCAAGAGACCCAGTACTTC. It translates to CASSRAPGYQETQYF.